This TCR beta chain originates from a study of CD8 T cells in ankylosing spondylitis. Germline CDR1 and CDR2: SGHKS and YYEKEE (reference sequence). V shed 2 bases and J shed 2 bases, with 10 bases lying between them. The CDR3 has 15 residues. This clonotype has at least ten counts. The authors made TCR beta libraries by quantitative 5'-RACE with molecular barcodes. TCRdb redid the calling of the 5' RACE reads with MiXCR, one entry per CDR3 protein. The sample gives fewer than 400,000 distinct CDR3 sequences, roughly 14% of which show up once; around 1% is in the top ten. This sequence joins TRBV5-5 and TRBJ2-2; the D gene is possibly TRBD2 (6 bases). The receptor was derived from a male donor with ankylosing spondylitis or in good health (not recorded which). The sample taken for sequencing was blood, either unsorted or a sorted T cell fraction (not recorded which). CDR3 loop: CASSFIGTNTGELFF. The DNA for the CDR3 is TGTGCCAGCAGCTTTATCGGGACTAACACCGGGGAGCTGTTTTTT.